Following are 2 T cell receptor beta chains from one sample sequenced in a study of T cells in Graves' hyperthyroidism and ophthalmopathy. The investigators amplified TCR beta CDR3 regions from RNA transcripts. In the first-round RT-PCR of the TCR CDR3, the HTBI primer set was used. In TCRdb, the multiplex PCR reads were re-called with MiXCR into one record per CDR3 protein. The sample contains about 400,000 distinct CDR3 sequences, approximately 14% of which appear only once. Sequenced sample: blood. These receptors were taken from a man aged 18 to 29 with Graves' ophthalmopathy.

In this sample, this clonotype turned up a few times. The CDR3 loop is CASSPRSGLNTEAFF. In DNA form, the CDR3 reads TGTGCCAGCAGCCCCCGGTCGGGTTTGAACACTGAAGCTTTCTTT. The chain links TRBV7-9 to TRBJ1-1, with D hard to call. V was shortened by 5 bases and J by 0 bases, with 13 bases between the two germline ends. Germline V gene sequence: CDR1 SEHNR, CDR2 FQNEAQ (reference sequence). The CDR3 is 15 amino acids.

The J gene is TRBJ2-2, the V gene TRBV27; the D call may be TRBD1 or TRBD2 (5 bases each). The CDR3 has 14 amino acids. The V gene's germline CDR1 is MNHEY and CDR2 SMNVEV (reference sequence). V dropped 5 bases and J dropped 3 bases, with 10 bases sitting between them. DNA of the CDR3: TGTGCCAGCAGTAAACCGGGGCACACCGGGGAGCTGTTTTTT. Amino acid sequence: CASSKPGHTGELFF.